This T cell receptor (beta chain) was captured in a study of cytomegalovirus exposure and HLA in healthy donors. Study results and limitations: In a later analysis, a missense DCLRE1C variant was linked to TCR beta V- and J-gene trimming. No immune exposure information besides CMV serostatus was available.

The PCR contained 60 Vbeta and 13 Jbeta primers. Clones were sequenced by immunoSEQ multiplex PCR, and TCRdb holds only the in-frame ones, with some missing. The sample has about 160,000 clones; around three quarters are singletons. As to this clone: Its specificity is unknown.

Donors in the study were healthy people who gave bone marrow. The TCR sequence derives from a man aged 25 to 40 in good health and CMV-seropositive. Input material: PBMCs.

The CDR3: CASSIRGSSYNEQFF. For the CDR3, the DNA is TGTGCCAGCAGTATAAGGGGGAGCTCCTACAATGAGCAGTTCTTC. The chain has TRBV6-1 and TRBJ2-1; a possible D gene is TRBD1 (6 bases). V dropped 5 bases and J dropped 0 bases, with 11 bases sitting between them. Germline V gene lookup returns CDR1 MNHNS and CDR2 SASEGT. The CDR3 has 15 residues.